This T cell receptor beta chain comes out of a study of blood T cell repertoires in COVID-19. Study overall: Researchers got acute and convalescent COVID-19 samples from the United States, Italy and Spain. The cDNA or gDNA used as material had been derived from T cells, B-cell-depleted T cells, or PBMCs.

Per the original methods: The assay estimated nucleated cells by amplifying reference gene primers. Sequencing used immunoSEQ multiplex PCR; TCRdb keeps in-frame clones, though not all of them. The DNA gave D and trimming, while V, J and clone size come from that table. The profile shows 150,000 to 200,000 clones, around 82% of them singletons. V gave up 3 bases and J gave up 5 bases, with 8 bases separating them. Looked up from germline, CDR1 is WSHSY and CDR2 is SAAADI. The CDR3 length is 13 residues. Seattle patients were enrolled while actively infected and followed longitudinally. The receptor was derived from a woman in her thirties or forties with COVID-19, enrolled during active disease. Source material: peripheral blood. This chain joins TRBV10-2 and TRBJ1-5; D call uncertain. The CDR3 coding sequence is TGCGCCAGCAGTGACAGAGGCCATCAGCCCCAGCATTTT. It yields the protein CASSDRGHQPQHF.